These T cell receptor beta chains were read from a single sample in a study of blood T cell repertoires in COVID-19. Sequencing was performed with immunoSEQ multiplex PCR; in TCRdb, only in-frame clones are kept and a portion is missing. This sample has about 240,000 clones; about 88% occur once, and the top ten carry 0.99%. The specimen was peripheral blood. The source is a middle-aged woman who had recovered from COVID-19. CDR3s include the opening cysteine and the closing phenylalanine or tryptophan. D genes are given only for firm matches.

V	D	CDR3
TRBV24-1	-	CATSDSLASGAEAFF
TRBV7-9	TRBD1	CASSTGTGGHRETQYF
TRBV19	TRBD1	CASSIRGQGEVKLFF
TRBV24-1	TRBD1	CATSDPGQGNTEAFF
TRBV5-4	TRBD2	CASTPTVGVAGGNEQFF
TRBV10-3	TRBD2	CAISPSTSGSNNEQFF
TRBV5-4	-	CASSPGGPNQPQHF
TRBV10-3	-	CAISDGQPHTEAFF
TRBV27	-	CASSLQGTQETQYF
TRBV3-1/TRBV3-2	-	CASTSGSTTDTQYF
TRBV10-3	TRBD1	CAISHGQGVPSVNGYTF
TRBV2	-	CASRAKTQYF
TRBV5-1	-	CASSLAGDQATQYF
TRBV14	-	CASSQSTSGPQHF
TRBV19	TRBD1	CASSSQGAGQETQYF
TRBV3-1/TRBV3-2	-	CASSQQGAPSSQHF
TRBV4-3	-	CASSPVRAGELFF
TRBV3-1/TRBV3-2	TRBD2	CASSPTSGTSYEQYF
TRBV11-3	TRBD1	CASSLVERQGGTF
TRBV19	-	CASSVSYGYTF
TRBV9	-	CASSVEGLNTGELFF
TRBV5-4	-	CASSPRQVPNTEAFF
TRBV27	-	CASSLAGMDYGYTF
TRBV7-2	TRBD1	CASSSPGGSSNQPQHF
TRBV19	TRBD1	CASTRDRGRDEKLFF
TRBV11-3	-	CASSPGGGTNEKLFF
TRBV30	-	CAWNRRQEAFF
TRBV6-5	-	CASRQANEQFF